These 29 T cell receptor beta chains came from one sample sequenced in a study of T-cell reconstitution after alpha-beta-depleted transplantation in children. This sample's TCRbeta library carried unique molecular identifier barcodes. TCRdb redid the calling of the PCR reads with MiXCR, one entry per CDR3 protein. The profile shows about 640,000 distinct CDR3 sequences, about 15% of them singletons. Here the sequenced sample was PBMCs from the stem cell graft donor, taken from the stem cell graft. These receptors came from a human donor who donated a stem cell graft to a child with acute myeloid leukemia.

The chain employs TRBV7-9 and TRBJ2-7, with D uncertain. Trimming took off 6 bases at V and 2 bases at J, with 11 bases between the two ends. CDR1 SEHNR and CDR2 FQNEAQ come from the germline V gene (reference sequence). The CDR3 consists of 13 residues. The CDR3 spells CASSSLGPYEQYF. The CDR3 region has the DNA TGTGCCAGCAGTTCCCTAGGGCCCTACGAGCAGTACTTC.

V and J are TRBV7-6 and TRBJ2-1, with TRBD2 matching over 9 bases. The CDR3 extends over 15 amino acids. CDR1 and CDR2 (germline): SGHVS, FNYEAQ. The ends lost 8 bases at V and 1 base at J; junction bases unmatched: 6. CDR3 nucleotide sequence: TGTGCCAGCCAGAAGGCGGGGGGGTCCTACAATGAGCAGTTCTTC. Translation: CASQKAGGSYNEQFF.

The V and J genes are TRBV20-1 and TRBJ1-1, with D unresolved. Trimming shortened V by 4 bases and J by 0 bases, and 18 bases separated the two germline ends. There are 16 residues in the CDR3. Germline loops: CDR1 DFQATT, CDR2 SNEGSKA (reference sequence). The CDR3 DNA reads as TGCAGTGCTATTTCTTGGACGGATTCCTTGAACACTGAAGCTTTCTTT. This gives the protein CSAISWTDSLNTEAFF.

The V gene is TRBV12-3 or TRBV12-4, the J gene TRBJ2-2; TRBD2 matches 7 bases. V trimming: 10 bases; J trimming: 2 bases; junction bases outside the gene matches: 7. This CDR3 spans 14 amino acids. This chain's CDR3 is CAIAWGGNTGELFF. DNA of the CDR3: TGTGCCATTGCTTGGGGGGGTAACACCGGGGAGCTGTTTTTT.

This clonotype was seen more than once but under ten times. The J gene is TRBJ1-1, the V gene TRBV30; TRBD1 is a possible D gene (5 bases). The germline CDR1 and CDR2 sequences are GTSNPN and SVGIG (reference sequence). This CDR3 comprises 12 residues. The germline V and J ends were trimmed by 2 bases and 4 bases, with 8 bases remaining between them. CDR3: CAWSSGRTEAFF. CDR3 in DNA: TGTGCCTGGAGTTCGGGACGCACTGAAGCTTTCTTT.

This chain joins TRBV28 and TRBJ1-4; a weak D match, TRBD1 (5 bases). Germline loops: CDR1 MDHEN, CDR2 SYDVKM. CDR3 length: 13 amino acids. V lost 8 bases and J lost 8, with 15 bases in between. Written as DNA, the CDR3 is TGTGCCAGCCGCTTAGGAGGGGCCGAAAAACTGTTTTTT. It specifies CASRLGGAEKLFF.

This sequence joins TRBV4-3 and TRBJ2-7, with D perhaps matching TRBD2 (5 bases). The V end lost 1 base, the J end lost 4 bases, and 11 bases lay between the germline ends. CDR3 length: 14 amino acids. CDR1 is LGHNA and CDR2 is YSLEER in the germline V gene. The DNA for the CDR3 is TGCGCCAGCAGCCAAGTGGTAGGCGGGTACGAGCAGTACTTC. Translating gives CASSQVVGGYEQYF.

This clonotype was observed many times. V gene TRBV20-1 combines with J gene TRBJ2-1; 10 nucleotides line up with TRBD1. The CDR3 covers 15 residues. V was clipped by 1 base and J by 6 bases; unmatched bases: 6. Germline V lookup: CDR1 DFQATT, CDR2 SNEGSKA (reference sequence). The CDR3 sequence is CSARAGQGRSNEQFF. In nucleotides, the CDR3 is TGCAGTGCTAGAGCGGGACAGGGGAGAAGCAATGAGCAGTTCTTC.

Many counts were recorded for this clonotype. The rearrangement uses TRBV29-1 and TRBJ2-7; TRBD1 might be the D (6 bases). The germline V and J ends were trimmed by 5 bases and 6 bases, with 11 bases remaining between them. The germline gives CDR1 SQVTM, CDR2 ANQGSEA. The CDR3 is made up of 11 amino acids. The CDR3 loop reads CSVITGFEQYF. The CDR3 DNA follows: TGCAGCGTTATAACAGGGTTCGAGCAGTACTTC.

The sample holds one count of this clonotype. This may come from a read error, since a much larger clone is one base off. This chain links TRBV20-1 with TRBJ1-4; 7 nucleotides match TRBD1. V lost 4 bases, J lost 4 bases, and 3 bases stayed unmatched. Germline V CDR1 and CDR2: DFQATT, SNEGSKA (reference sequence). The CDR3 length is 13 residues. The CDR3, as DNA: TGCAGTGCTACGGGGACAGATAATGAAAAACTGTTTTTT. Protein: CSATGTDNEKLFF.

This chain uses TRBV7-2 with TRBJ2-3; 8 bases agree with TRBD2. The length of the CDR3 is 11 residues. After removal of 9 bases from V and 10 bases from J, the junction contained 6 bases not matched to a gene. Germline-derived CDR1 and CDR2 are SGHTA and FQGNSA. The CDR3 DNA is TGTGCCAGTACAACGGGGGGGCCGCAGTATTTT. It translates to CASTTGGPQYF.

This clonotype was seen only a few times. The chain links TRBV4-3 to TRBJ1-5; 8 nucleotides align to TRBD1. The CDR3 runs 15 residues. From germline, CDR1 is LGHNA and CDR2 YSLEER. Unmatched junction bases numbered 4, after V lost 3 bases and J lost 3 bases. This chain's CDR3 is CASSQYRGSNQPQHF. CDR3 sequence (DNA): TGCGCCAGCAGCCAGTACAGGGGGTCCAATCAGCCCCAGCATTTT.

CDR3 DNA: TGCAGTGCGCCCGGGGGGGGCGCCTCGACCGGGGAGCTGTTTTTT. Translated: CSAPGGGASTGELFF. The rearrangement uses TRBV20-1 and TRBJ2-2, with TRBD2 matching over 8 bases. The CDR3 loop spans 15 amino acids. CDR1 is DFQATT, CDR2 SNEGSKA, per germline (reference sequence). V lost 6 bases, J lost 5 bases, and 11 bases stayed unmatched.

V and J are TRBV12-3 or TRBV12-4 and TRBJ2-3; no clear D gene. V was trimmed by 5 bases and J by 2 bases, leaving 11 bases between them. This CDR3 is 14 amino acids long. The CDR3 region is CASSPPGYTDTQYF. CDR3 coding DNA: TGTGCCAGCAGTCCTCCGGGTTACACAGATACGCAGTATTTT.

The chain joins TRBV5-8 to TRBJ1-5; no clear D. CDR3 length: 11 amino acids. Trimming removed 1 base from V and 7 bases from J, with 3 bases in between. Germline CDR1 reads SGHTS; CDR2 reads YDEGEE. The CDR3 DNA reads as TGTGCCAGCAGCTTGAGGCAGCCCCAGCATTTT. This gives the protein CASSLRQPQHF.

A few counts support this clonotype. The V call is TRBV7-9, the J call TRBJ2-2; TRBD1 is a possible D gene (5 bases). Germline CDR1 SEHNR, CDR2 FQNEAQ (reference sequence). CDR3 size: 16 residues. Trimming removed 1 base from V and 4 bases from J, with 13 bases in between. CDR3 nucleotides: TGTGCCAGCAGCTTAGAAAGCAGGGCGGTCACCGGGGAGCTGTTTTTT. Amino acids: CASSLESRAVTGELFF.

This clonotype was counted only a few times. The rearrangement links TRBV6-6 to TRBJ1-5; D gene ambiguous. The germline CDR1 and CDR2 sequences are MNHNY and SVGAGI (reference sequence). With 6 bases removed from V and 4 bases from J, the gap between germline ends came to 10 bases. This CDR3 region has 13 residues. The CDR3 DNA reads TGTGCCAGCAGAAGGGTCGCAAATCAGCCCCAGCATTTT. The encoded protein is CASRRVANQPQHF.

This clonotype was counted between two and nine times. The V gene is TRBV6-5, the J gene TRBJ1-2; the D gene is possibly TRBD1 (5 bases). Between the trimmed V and J ends, which lost 2 bases and 8 bases, there was a span of 9 bases. The germline CDR1 and CDR2 sequences are MNHEY and SVGAGI. This CDR3 is built from 12 residues. The CDR3 region has the DNA TGTGCCAGCAGTTACCCAGGGTCCGGCTACACCTTC. Its protein product is CASSYPGSGYTF.

This clonotype appeared many times. The chain has TRBV7-2 and TRBJ2-7; D is unresolved. The germline V gene has CDR1 SGHTA and CDR2 FQGNSA. The CDR3 is 11 residues long. V dropped 5 bases and J dropped 6 bases, with 8 bases sitting between them. CDR3 protein: CASSPLVEQYF. The CDR3 DNA follows: TGTGCCAGCAGCCCCTTGGTCGAGCAGTACTTC. Drawing the rest from reference TRBV7-2 and TRBJ2-7, the complete variable domain is GAGVSQSPSNKVTEKGKDVELRCDPISGHTALYWYRQSLGQGLEFLIYFQGNSAPDKSGLPSDRFSAERTGGSVSTLTIQRTQQEDSAVYLCASSPLVEQYFGPGTRLTVT.

The chain couples TRBV7-9 to TRBJ2-1, with 7 bases aligning to TRBD2. V was pared by 3 bases and J by 7 bases, with 9 bases of the junction left unmatched. Germline CDR1 reads SEHNR; CDR2 reads FQNEAQ (reference sequence). This CDR3 comprises 15 residues. CDR3 sequence: CASSLVTGGLNEQFF. The CDR3 coding sequence is TGTGCCAGCAGCTTGGTGACGGGGGGTTTAAATGAGCAGTTCTTC.

The J gene is TRBJ2-7, the V gene TRBV5-4; TRBD2 aligns across 10 bases. The CDR3 is 15 residues long. The V gene's germline CDR1 is SGHNT and CDR2 YYREEE (reference sequence). The trim removed 1 base at V and 4 bases at J, leaving 5 bases unmatched. In nucleotides, the CDR3 is TGTGCCAGCAGCTTGCCAAGCGGGGGGGTATACGAGCAGTACTTC. The encoded protein is CASSLPSGGVYEQYF. The whole variable domain, filled in from reference TRBV5-4 and TRBJ2-7, reads ETGVTQSPTHLIKTRGQQVTLRCSSQSGHNTVSWYQQALGQGPQFIFQYYREEENGRGNFPPRFSGLQFPNYSSELNVNALELDDSALYLCASSLPSGGVYEQYFGPGTRLTVT.

This chain links TRBV7-9 with TRBJ2-4; TRBD2 matches 7 bases. This CDR3 has 15 amino acids. Germline CDR1 is SEHNR and CDR2 is FQNEAQ (reference sequence). J gave up 3 bases and V 5 bases, and 7 bases lay outside the gene matches. CDR3 DNA sequence: TGTGCCAGCAGCCAAGAGGGAGGGAACAAAAACATTCAGTACTTC. Residues: CASSQEGGNKNIQYF.

This clonotype came up a few times. J is TRBJ2-2 and V is TRBV7-9; D is possibly TRBD1 (6 bases). Between the trimmed V and J ends, which lost 5 bases and 7 bases, there was a span of 14 bases. CDR3 size: 14 residues. CDR1 and CDR2 (germline): SEHNR, FQNEAQ (reference sequence). CDR3: CASSEQGRVGELFF. The CDR3, as DNA: TGTGCCAGCAGCGAACAGGGTCGGGTCGGGGAGCTGTTTTTT.

This sequence joins TRBV7-2 and TRBJ2-7; tentative D call: TRBD1 (7 bases). The CDR3 has 13 residues. Trimming left V 2 bases short and J 7 bases short, with 12 bases between. Germline-derived CDR1 and CDR2 are SGHTA and FQGNSA. The CDR3 reads CASSLSGGKEQYF. In nucleotides, the CDR3 is TGTGCCAGCAGCTTATCAGGGGGGAAGGAGCAGTACTTC.

This clonotype has at least ten counts. The CDR3 DNA is TGTGCCAGCAGCCCGAGGGCTGATTACAATGAGCAGTTCTTC. It encodes CASSPRADYNEQFF. The chain has TRBV7-2 and TRBJ2-1, with D maybe TRBD2 (5 bases). CDR3 size: 14 residues. V lost 5 bases and J 4 bases, leaving 12 bases between the germline ends. The germline CDR1 and CDR2 sequences are SGHTA and FQGNSA.

The V gene is TRBV4-1, the J gene TRBJ2-1; D is uncertain. The V gene's germline CDR1 is MGHRA and CDR2 YSYEKL. The CDR3 has 15 amino acids. The V end lost 1 base, the J end lost 5 bases, and 12 bases lay between the germline ends. CDR3 DNA: TGCGCCAGCAGCCAAGTAAAGGAAGGTAACAATGAGCAGTTCTTC. It translates to CASSQVKEGNNEQFF.

The chain has TRBV6-5 and TRBJ1-2; D call uncertain. The CDR3 has 11 residues. The ends were cut back, 6 bases at V and 0 bases at J, with 2 bases in the middle. Germline V lookup: CDR1 MNHEY, CDR2 SVGAGI. The CDR3 sequence: CASRTNYGYTF. CDR3 sequence (DNA): TGTGCCAGCAGGACTAACTATGGCTACACCTTC.

The rearrangement uses TRBV5-1 and TRBJ1-1; perhaps TRBD1 as D (6 bases). The V and J ends lost 2 bases and 7 bases respectively, with 9 bases between them. The CDR3 spans 12 residues. Germline values: CDR1 SGHRS, CDR2 YFSETQ. The CDR3 DNA is TGCGCCAGCAGCTTAGGGGGGGTTGAAGCTTTCTTT. Encoded protein: CASSLGGVEAFF. Looking up the rest from reference TRBV5-1 and TRBJ1-1 gives the full variable domain: KAGVTQTPRYLIKTRGQQVTLSCSPISGHRSVSWYQQTPGQGLQFLFEYFSETQRNKGNFPGRFSGRQFSNSRSEMNVSTLELGDSALYLCASSLGGVEAFFGQGTRLTVV.

This clonotype was observed many times. The gene calls are TRBV20-1 and TRBJ2-6; TRBD1 is a possible D gene (6 bases). The CDR3 consists of 14 residues. Germline CDR1 DFQATT, CDR2 SNEGSKA (reference sequence). V shed 4 bases and J shed 4 bases, with 11 bases lying between them. The DNA of the CDR3 is TGCAGTGCTACCAGGGGATGGGGGGCCAACGTCCTGACTTTC. Its protein is CSATRGWGANVLTF.